Following are 12 T cell receptor beta chains from one sample sequenced in a study of a mutant IDH1 vaccine in newly diagnosed glioma listed by TCRdb under 2021. In the paper's terms, the time point label means: week 5, during vaccination. A 20-mer mutant IDH1 peptide at 300 micrograms in Montanide made up each vaccine dose, which was injected subcutaneously together with topical imiquimod. Their recognized antigens are unknown. Library preparation used the immunoSEQ multiplex PCR assay. What TCRdb holds here is the immuneACCESS table cut down to in-frame rearrangements. Part of the clones is not present; checked against another copy, under half of the missing clones reflect an unresolved V gene, and the others are unexplained. The sample table records around 31,000 clones; 56% of these occur just once. 9.5% to 12% of the sample goes to the ten largest clones. The starting material was PBMCs, obtained from a glioma patient whose treatment included an IDH1 peptide vaccine. These receptors all come from a woman aged 18-29 years with glioma.

The genes are TRBV6-6 and TRBJ1-5, with a weak D call TRBD1 (5 bases). CDR1 is MNHNY, CDR2 SVGAGI, per germline (reference sequence). V lost 4 bases and J lost 6, with 13 bases in between. This CDR3 has 14 amino acids. The CDR3 DNA sequence: TGTGCCAGCAGTTTCCAGGGCGGGCTTCAGCCCCAGCATTTT. This sequence encodes CASSFQGGLQPQHF.

This rearrangement joins TRBV19 to TRBJ2-7, with 10 nucleotides matching TRBD2. Losses at the gene ends were 4 bases for V and 6 bases for J; bases not matched to a gene: 6. CDR3 length: 14 amino acids. CDR1 is LNHDA and CDR2 is SQIVND in the germline V gene (reference sequence). DNA of the CDR3: TGTGCCAGTAGTACGTACAGCGGGAGGGGCGAGCAGTACTTC. It codes for CASSTYSGRGEQYF.

The chain is built from TRBV6-6 and TRBJ1-1, with TRBD1 identical over 9 bases. Trimming took 5 bases from V and 3 from J; bases not matched to a gene: 7. The CDR3 totals 15 residues. Per germline, CDR1 MNHNY and CDR2 SVGAGI (reference sequence). Here the CDR3 DNA reads TGTGCCAGCAGTCCCCAGACAGGGGGAGACACTGAAGCTTTCTTT. Translation gives CASSPQTGGDTEAFF.

This clone was found a few times. The chain couples TRBV19 to TRBJ2-2, with D perhaps matching TRBD1 (6 bases). V lost 7 bases and J 1 base, leaving 13 bases between the germline ends. This CDR3 has 15 residues. Germline CDR1 is LNHDA and CDR2 is SQIVND (reference sequence). In DNA, the CDR3 is TGTGCCAGTAAGTGGACAGACCTGAACACCGGGGAGCTGTTTTTT. It specifies CASKWTDLNTGELFF.

This clone showed up just a few times. The chain carries TRBV4-1 and TRBJ1-1, with a weak D call TRBD1 (6 bases). The germline gives CDR1 MGHRA, CDR2 YSYEKL. Between the trimmed V and J ends, which lost 3 bases and 5 bases, there was a span of 10 bases. CDR3 length: 13 amino acids. CDR3 in amino acids: CASSHLGGTEAFF. CDR3 DNA: TGCGCCAGCAGCCATTTAGGGGGGACTGAAGCTTTCTTT.

This clone has just a few counts. V gene TRBV5-1 combines with J gene TRBJ2-1, with 9 bases identical to TRBD2. The ends lost 0 bases at V and 6 bases at J; junction bases unmatched: 10. This CDR3 is 17 amino acids long. Germline assignment: CDR1 SGHRS and CDR2 YFSETQ. The DNA for the CDR3 is TGCGCCAGCAGCTTGGACCCCGGGACTAGCCACCTCAATGAGCAGTTCTTC. It yields the protein CASSLDPGTSHLNEQFF.

This clone has more than one count but fewer than ten. The genes are TRBV19 and TRBJ1-3; no firm D call. This CDR3 spans 16 amino acids. Germline CDR1 LNHDA, CDR2 SQIVND (reference sequence). Deletions cut 5 bases from V and 3 bases from J, with 17 bases between. This CDR3 is CASSARRSGSGNTIYF. CDR3 bases: TGTGCCAGTAGTGCTCGCCGGTCGGGCAGTGGAAACACCATATATTTT.

V usage is TRBV19 and J usage is TRBJ2-3; 9 bases match TRBD2. Germline CDR1 LNHDA, CDR2 SQIVND (reference sequence). The CDR3 extends over 15 amino acids. V was pared by 10 bases and J by 1 base, with 9 bases of the junction left unmatched. This CDR3 reads CATGREGQRTDTQYF. The CDR3 bases are TGTGCCACGGGGCGGGAGGGACAGCGCACAGATACGCAGTATTTT.

The sample holds a few counts of this clone. V and J are TRBV30 and TRBJ1-1; D possibly corresponds to TRBD1 (6 bases). The germline V and J ends were trimmed by 2 bases and 0 bases, with 10 bases remaining between them. Germline CDR1 reads GTSNPN; CDR2 reads SVGIG (reference sequence). This CDR3 is built from 14 residues. The CDR3: CAWSPGHMNTEAFF. The DNA of the CDR3 is TGTGCCTGGAGTCCGGGACACATGAACACTGAAGCTTTCTTT.

The rearrangement uses TRBV14 and TRBJ2-3; D possibly uses TRBD1 or TRBD2 (5 bases each). Germline CDR1 SGHDN, CDR2 FVKESK. V lost 0 bases, J lost 2 bases, and 15 bases lay in between. The CDR3 covers 17 residues. The CDR3: CASSQDGASRHTDTQYF. The DNA of the CDR3 is TGTGCCAGCAGCCAAGATGGGGCTAGCAGACACACAGATACGCAGTATTTT.

This chain connects TRBV5-4 to TRBJ1-3; possible D gene TRBD1, 5 bases. The CDR3 has 14 amino acids. Trimming shortened V by 4 bases and J by 9 bases, and 17 bases separated the two germline ends. Germline loops: CDR1 SGHNT, CDR2 YYREEE (reference sequence). CDR3 loop: CASSEDITPSTIYF. In DNA form, the CDR3 reads TGTGCCAGCAGCGAGGACATTACCCCGAGCACCATATATTTT.

This chain connects TRBV6-1 to TRBJ2-1, with a tentative D call TRBD2 (7 bases). The CDR3 length is 15 residues. The V and J ends lost 5 bases and 2 bases respectively, with 13 bases between them. Germline-derived CDR1 and CDR2 are MNHNS and SASEGT. CDR3 DNA: TGTGCCAGCAGTATTAGGGGGGGAACCTACAATGAGCAGTTCTTC. The encoded protein is CASSIRGGTYNEQFF.